Below are 9 T cell receptor beta chains sequenced from a single sample in a study of T cells in Graves' hyperthyroidism and ophthalmopathy. Amplification of TCR beta CDR3 regions was performed using RNA transcripts as template. An initial round of RT-PCR targeting the TCR CDR3 relied on the HTBI primer set. From the multiplex PCR reads, TCRdb called clonotypes with MiXCR, one entry per CDR3 protein. Of some 800,000 distinct CDR3 sequences listed, about two fifths are singletons. The sequenced material came from blood. The receptors here all came from a man younger than 30 with Graves' hyperthyroidism.

The CDR3 is CASSRGRQGRWAFF. CDR3 in DNA: TGCGCCAGCAGCCGCGGGCGGCAGGGAAGGTGGGCTTTCTTT. The V call is TRBV5-1, the J call TRBJ1-1; D possibly corresponds to TRBD1 (5 bases). The CDR3 extends over 14 amino acids. The V and J ends lost 4 bases and 11 bases respectively, with 21 bases between them. CDR1 is SGHRS, CDR2 YFSETQ, per germline.

The chain employs TRBV20-1 and TRBJ1-1; D might be TRBD1 (5 bases). This CDR3 region has 14 residues. Trimming stripped 3 bases from V and 0 bases from J, with 11 bases between. Per the germline V gene, CDR1 is DFQATT and CDR2 is SNEGSKA (reference sequence). The CDR3 is CSASLEGLNTEAFF. In DNA form, the CDR3 reads TGCAGTGCTAGTCTTGAGGGGTTGAACACTGAAGCTTTCTTT.

The chain couples TRBV2 to TRBJ1-3, with a weak D call TRBD1 (5 bases). With 7 bases removed from V and 4 bases from J, the gap between germline ends came to 14 bases. The germline V gene has CDR1 SNHLY and CDR2 FYNNEI. CDR3 length equals 14 residues. In DNA, the CDR3 is TGTGCCAGCACCGGGGAGGGGAAAGGAAACACCATATATTTT. This codes for CASTGEGKGNTIYF. Using reference TRBV2 and TRBJ1-3 for the parts outside the CDR3, the full variable domain is EPEVTQTPSHQVTQMGQEVILRCVPISNHLYFYWYRQILGQKVEFLVSFYNNEISEKSEIFDDQFSVERPDGSNFTLKIRSTKLEDSAMYFCASTGEGKGNTIYFGEGSWLTVV.

The chain links TRBV20-1 to TRBJ2-3; no clear D gene. The V and J ends lost 5 bases and 6 bases respectively, with 15 bases between them. CDR3 size: 13 residues. The V gene's germline CDR1 is DFQATT and CDR2 SNEGSKA (reference sequence). This CDR3 is CSASPGSRDTQYF. The CDR3 bases are TGCAGTGCTTCCCCGGGCTCCCGGGATACGCAGTATTTT.

The J gene is TRBJ1-2, the V gene TRBV6-5; 8 nucleotides agree with TRBD1. Per the germline V gene, CDR1 is MNHEY and CDR2 is SVGAGI. The junction had 5 bases not matched to a gene; V was cut back by 8 bases and J by 6 bases. CDR3 length equals 12 residues. Here the CDR3 reads CASRQGSDGYTF. The CDR3, as DNA: TGTGCCAGCCGACAGGGGTCCGATGGCTACACCTTC.

The chain carries TRBV6-5 and TRBJ1-4; D is undetermined. Trimming took off 6 bases at V and 4 bases at J, with 9 bases between the two ends. The CDR3 runs to 13 residues. In germline, CDR1 is MNHEY, CDR2 SVGAGI. The CDR3, as DNA: TGTGCCAGCAGGGGCGGGAATAATGAAAAACTGTTTTTT. Its translation: CASRGGNNEKLFF.

This chain links TRBV7-9 with TRBJ1-6; 12 bases are shared with TRBD1. Germline-derived CDR1 and CDR2 are SEHNR and FQNEAQ (reference sequence). This CDR3 has 16 amino acids. V lost 4 bases, J lost 7 bases, and 5 bases stayed unmatched. The CDR3 DNA is TGTGCCAGCAGCTCTACCGGGACAGGGGGCAATTCACCCCTCCACTTT. Protein sequence: CASSSTGTGGNSPLHF.

The chain is built from TRBV29-1 and TRBJ2-7, with TRBD1 matching over 7 bases. From germline, CDR1 is SQVTM and CDR2 ANQGSEA. The CDR3 has 12 amino acids. The ends lost 7 bases at V and 1 base at J; junction bases unmatched: 4. Written as DNA, the CDR3 is TGCAGCGCAGTGGGACAGTCCTACGAGCAGTACTTC. Protein: CSAVGQSYEQYF.

Remarks on this clonotype: Since a much larger clone is just one base distant, this may be a read error. The CDR3 DNA is TGCGCCAGCAGTGAATTGGGACAGGTGAAGGCCCAGTACTTC. This codes for CASSELGQVKAQYF. The chain links TRBV10-2 to TRBJ2-5; 8 bases line up with TRBD1. V was clipped by 3 bases and J by 9 bases; unmatched bases: 9. The CDR3 covers 14 residues. Germline CDR1 reads WSHSY; CDR2 reads SAAADI.